These T cell receptor beta chains were read from a single sample in a study of T cells in Graves' hyperthyroidism and ophthalmopathy. TCRdb reprocessed the multiplex PCR reads with MiXCR, giving one entry per CDR3 protein. The sample consists of roughly 740,000 distinct CDR3 sequences, 16% of them appearing once. Sequencing was performed on blood. These receptors were collected from a man between 18 and 29 years old with Graves' hyperthyroidism. Each CDR3 is given with its conserved first and last residue. A D gene is named only where the DNA matches it firmly. Clone size is stated in some rows and not others, as once, few, many or a class when expanded.

>TRBV12-3/TRBV12-4|.|.|TRBJ1-4
TGTGCCAGCAGTTTAGAGGCAGGGTTTCTGGATCGCGGGGTTGAAAAACTGTTTTTT
CASSLEAGFLDRGVEKLFF
>TRBV20-1|.|.|TRBJ2-1
TGCAGTGCTAGGTTCCTTCGGAGGGTATCCTACAATGAGCAGTTCTTC
CSARFLRRVSYNEQFF
>TRBV28|.|.|TRBJ2-5
TGTGCCAGCAATTACAGGCAAGAGGCCCAGTACTTC
CASNYRQEAQYF
>TRBV30|.|.|TRBJ2-7
TGTGCCTGGAGCGACTCGTCCTACGAGCAGTACTTC
CAWSDSSYEQYF
>TRBV9|few|.|TRBJ2-1
TGTGCCAGCAGTCCCGTTAACAGGGACAATGAGCAGTTCTTC
CASSPVNRDNEQFF
>TRBV5-1|many|.|TRBJ1-1
TGCGCCAGCAGAGGTAGGGGGAACACTGAAGCTTTCTTT
CASRGRGNTEAFF
>TRBV7-2|many|.|TRBJ2-5
TGTGCCAGCAGGGTGGGCGGGCAAGAGACCCAGTACTTC
CASRVGGQETQYF
>TRBV28|many|.|TRBJ1-5
TGTGCCAGCGGTTTGGAGGTCAATCAGCCCCAGCATTTT
CASGLEVNQPQHF
>TRBV29-1|many|TRBD2|TRBJ2-3
TGCAGCGCCGTCCTGACTAGCAGACGTACAGATACGCAGTATTTT
CSAVLTSRRTDTQYF
>TRBV7-2|many|.|TRBJ2-2
TGTGCCAGCAGCCCGCCCCTTCGGCAGACCGGGGAGCTGTTTTTT
CASSPPLRQTGELFF